Presented here are 9 T cell receptor beta chains from one specimen sequenced in a study of cytomegalovirus exposure and HLA in healthy donors. Produced via immunoSEQ multiplex PCR; TCRdb's table is partial and in-frame only. Among about 98,000 clones listed, roughly 89% were seen once. Sequencing input: PBMCs. These receptors were collected from a woman in her 30s in good health and CMV-seronegative.

This clone has just one count. The rearrangement joins TRBV27 to TRBJ2-7; TRBD1 matches at 7 bases. The CDR3 contains 15 residues. Looked up from germline, CDR1 is MNHEY and CDR2 is SMNVEV (reference sequence). With 3 bases clipped from V and 2 bases from J, the junction kept 7 bases outside the gene matches. CDR3 amino acids: CASSLGRTGAYEQYF. The CDR3 coding sequence is TGTGCCAGCAGTTTGGGGCGGACAGGAGCCTACGAGCAGTACTTC.

The chain links TRBV27 to TRBJ2-1; 8 bases agree with TRBD1. V lost 7 bases to trimming and J lost 8 bases; unmatched junction nucleotides: 16. Germline CDR1 and CDR2: MNHEY and SMNVEV (reference sequence). CDR3 length equals 16 residues. The CDR3 here is CASTPGVRGRADEQFF. The DNA of the CDR3 is TGTGCCAGCACACCTGGTGTCAGGGGGCGAGCGGATGAGCAGTTCTTC.

The chain is built from TRBV14 and TRBJ2-5; D is perhaps TRBD1 (6 bases). Between the trimmed V and J ends, which lost 2 bases and 2 bases, there was a span of 12 bases. The CDR3 runs 15 residues. Germline CDR1 reads SGHDN; CDR2 reads FVKESK. CDR3 region: CASSQLQGGQETQYF. In DNA, the CDR3 is TGTGCCAGCAGCCAACTACAGGGTGGTCAAGAGACCCAGTACTTC.

About this clone itself: This same CDR3 is encoded by further DNA sequences in the sample. The chain couples TRBV5-1 to TRBJ1-1; D remains unclear. The germline V and J ends were trimmed by 1 base and 1 base, with 5 bases remaining between them. The CDR3 totals 13 residues. The germline V gene encodes CDR1 SGHRS and CDR2 YFSETQ. The CDR3 region is CASSLTGNTEAFF. CDR3 bases: TGCGCCAGCAGCTTGACGGGGAACACTGAAGCTTTCTTT.

The V gene is TRBV13, the J gene TRBJ1-1, with D tentatively TRBD1 (5 bases). This CDR3 region has 14 residues. Trimming pared 0 bases from V and 6 bases from J, leaving 11 bases between. Germline assignment: CDR1 PRHDT and CDR2 FYEKMQ (reference sequence). CDR3 in DNA: TGTGCCAGCAGCTTAGGCAGGGCGATCTCTGAAGCTTTCTTT. Amino acids: CASSLGRAISEAFF.

This rearrangement joins TRBV7-2 to TRBJ2-3; D might be TRBD2 (5 bases). The CDR3 runs to 14 residues. The germline V gene encodes CDR1 SGHTA and CDR2 FQGNSA. Trimming cost V 1 base and J 4 bases, with 9 bases left between them. Written as DNA, the CDR3 is TGTGCCAGCAGCTTAGGGCTAGCTGCAGATACGCAGTATTTT. Translated: CASSLGLAADTQYF.

The J gene is TRBJ2-4, the V gene TRBV5-6, with D unclear. The CDR3 has 11 residues. CDR1 and CDR2 (germline): SGHDT, YYEEEE. The ends were cut back, 4 bases at V and 7 bases at J, with 6 bases in the middle. This CDR3 is CASSRSNIQYF. The CDR3 region has the DNA TGTGCCAGCAGCCGGAGCAACATTCAGTACTTC.

V gene TRBV2 combines with J gene TRBJ2-4, with D maybe TRBD1 (6 bases). Deletions cut 8 bases from V and 0 bases from J, with 8 bases between. CDR3 length: 13 amino acids. In germline, CDR1 is SNHLY, CDR2 FYNNEI. This CDR3 reads CASLTGAKNIQYF. CDR3 in DNA: TGTGCCAGCCTGACAGGAGCCAAAAACATTCAGTACTTC.

This chain connects TRBV5-5 to TRBJ2-2, with D maybe TRBD2 (6 bases). The V end lost 3 bases, the J end lost 1 base, and 10 bases lay between the germline ends. This CDR3 is 15 amino acids long. Germline assignment: CDR1 SGHKS and CDR2 YYEKEE (reference sequence). The CDR3 coding sequence is TGTGCCAGCAGCTGGTTTAGCGGGAACACCGGGGAGCTGTTTTTT. Its protein is CASSWFSGNTGELFF. Supplemented by reference TRBV5-5 and TRBJ2-2, the full variable domain reads DAGVTQSPTHLIKTRGQQVTLRCSPISGHKSVSWYQQVLGQGPQFIFQYYEKEERGRGNFPDRFSARQFPNYSSELNVNALLLGDSALYLCASSWFSGNTGELFFGEGSRLTVL.